The rows below give T cell receptor beta chains drawn from one sample of a study of immune heterogeneity within non-small cell lung tumors. TCRdb itself ran the multiplex PCR reads through MiXCR, one entry per CDR3 protein. The table shows about 3,600 distinct CDR3 sequences, with approximately 30% occurring only once. Source material: lung tumor tissue. These receptors were collected from a man between 60 and 75 years old with non-small cell lung cancer. Both conserved end residues are part of each CDR3. D genes are given only for firm matches. Only some rows state a clone size, as once, few, many or a class for expanded clones.

d_gene	v_gene	j_gene	abundance	CDR3aa
-	TRBV9	TRBJ2-3	medium-sized	CASSASGTSTDTQYF
TRBD1	TRBV19	TRBJ1-2	once	CANSMTGSGYTF
TRBD1	TRBV20-1	TRBJ1-2	medium-sized	CSANPGQYNYGYTF
TRBD2	TRBV2	TRBJ2-3	medium-sized	CASRRTSGSTDTQYF
TRBD1	TRBV7-2	TRBJ1-5	-	CASTLLGRGGSNQPQHF
-	TRBV4-2	TRBJ2-3	large	CASSQDRGSDTQYF
TRBD2	TRBV20-1	TRBJ2-7	medium-sized	CSATGLAVYEQYF
-	TRBV12-3/TRBV12-4	TRBJ1-2	medium-sized	CASSSGQFRYGYTF
TRBD2	TRBV6-4	TRBJ2-3	medium-sized	CASSLAGGSDTQYF
-	TRBV6-1	TRBJ1-5	few	CASQTRGRGQPQHF
TRBD2	TRBV12-3/TRBV12-4	TRBJ2-2	few	CASRIAGETGELFF
-	TRBV18	TRBJ2-7	medium-sized	CASSPSTGDEQYF
-	TRBV6-7	TRBJ2-1	-	CAIPYPDSSYNEQFF
TRBD1	TRBV30	TRBJ1-5	-	CAWSTTPDRGGFAGNQPQHF
TRBD2	TRBV18	TRBJ2-3	medium-sized	CASSPIGLETSTDTQYF
-	TRBV3-1	TRBJ1-1	-	CASSQDGAAATEAFF
-	TRBV27	TRBJ2-2	few	CASSLKGPGTGELFF
-	TRBV20-1	TRBJ2-7	medium-sized	CSATNTGRQYF
TRBD1	TRBV6-1	TRBJ2-5	large	CASSSRQGRRQETQYF
-	TRBV29-1	TRBJ2-1	few	CSVEPPSRDSYNEQFF
-	TRBV10-3	TRBJ1-3	-	CAISESETGNTIYF
-	TRBV5-6	TRBJ2-2	few	CASSSAGGLGELFF
-	TRBV6-1	TRBJ1-4	-	CASSEREREKLFF
-	TRBV28	TRBJ2-1	medium-sized	CASSFYNEQFF
TRBD1	TRBV6-1	TRBJ2-7	medium-sized	CASSPGQGHYEQYF
-	TRBV20-1	TRBJ2-7	medium-sized	CSARGGSLGSYEQYF
TRBD2	TRBV20-1	TRBJ2-3	-	CSARDASGRPYTQYF
-	TRBV5-5	TRBJ1-6	medium-sized	CASSLVEGRYSPLHF
TRBD1	TRBV5-1	TRBJ1-4	-	CASSLVTGNEKLFF
TRBD2	TRBV7-3	TRBJ2-1	-	CDSSLSGPTNYNEQFF
-	TRBV4-2	TRBJ2-7	medium-sized	CASSRGQTYEQYF
TRBD1	TRBV5-1	TRBJ2-1	few	CASSLVLGGDEQFF
-	TRBV5-4	TRBJ2-2	-	CASSPKSVLANTGELFF
TRBD1	TRBV5-4	TRBJ2-7	-	CASSTSPGQGHEQYF
-	TRBV18	TRBJ2-7	hyperexpanded	CASSPVHYSNPIYEQYF
TRBD2	TRBV6-5	TRBJ2-1	few	CASSYSGTRGNEQFF
TRBD2	TRBV20-1	TRBJ2-1	medium-sized	CSARNGLAGFRNEQFF
-	TRBV10-3	TRBJ1-6	medium-sized	CAISESEGGDSPLHF
-	TRBV7-2	TRBJ1-5	medium-sized	CASSFGGDQPQHF
TRBD2	TRBV7-9	TRBJ2-1	-	CASSRGLAGVNLNEQFF
-	TRBV5-6	TRBJ2-1	once	CASTIETLSSYNEQFF
-	TRBV5-4	TRBJ2-7	medium-sized	CASSSGTARGEQYF
TRBD2	TRBV20-1	TRBJ2-5	once	CSASRGGEGDTQYF
TRBD2	TRBV27	TRBJ2-5	once	CACSPRWVGRIGAWETQYF
TRBD1	TRBV3-1	TRBJ2-2	few	CASSHGTGGWTGELFF
TRBD2	TRBV12-3/TRBV12-4	TRBJ2-3	-	CASSLATSEYTDTQYF
TRBD1	TRBV28	TRBJ1-1	-	CASSLARTGVNEAFF
TRBD1	TRBV19	TRBJ1-1	-	CDSIGRGANTEAFF